A selection of T cell receptor beta chains follows, all from one sample in a study of response to subunit inactivated influenza vaccine. Via MiXCR, TCRdb re-called the RT-PCR reads, giving one row per CDR3 protein. The data contain 500,000 to 600,000 distinct CDR3 sequences, 12% of them singletons. The specimen was PBMCs from blood, collected on the day of vaccination. These receptors originate from a man in his fifties or sixties who received an inactivated influenza vaccine. Each CDR3 is given with its conserved first and last residue. The order of the fields is V gene, clone size, CDR3 protein. Clone size is shown for a subset of rows, as once, few, many or a class of expanded clone.

V: TRBV20-1; size: many; CDR3: CSARGSGRATDTQYF
V: TRBV20-1; size: few; CDR3: CSAITSSYEQYF
V: TRBV7-9; size: -; CDR3: CASSFQAVLGNSPLHF
V: TRBV7-9; size: -; CDR3: CASSLGTSGGAQETQYF
V: TRBV7-2; size: many; CDR3: CASRRTGGIDTQYF
V: TRBV7-3; size: many; CDR3: CASSWTSSVLNEQFF
V: TRBV6-1; size: many; CDR3: CASRPGSNTGELFF
V: TRBV5-1; size: few; CDR3: CASSASSEGPRYTF
V: TRBV7-6; size: many; CDR3: CASSLIAGGFGETQYF
V: TRBV15; size: -; CDR3: CATSRSLLLNEKLFF
V: TRBV20-1; size: -; CDR3: CCARPLRDRGSDTQYF
V: TRBV7-2; size: -; CDR3: CASSLDSPGGRFF
V: TRBV6-5; size: -; CDR3: CASSYSSFFNYGYTF
V: TRBV29-1; size: -; CDR3: CSVSGGAGVYEQYF
V: TRBV7-8; size: -; CDR3: CASSPHWAEVNTEAFF
V: TRBV12-3/TRBV12-4; size: -; CDR3: CASRGQGAGGYTF
V: TRBV7-2; size: many; CDR3: CASSLAPGPGSEQFF
V: TRBV10-3; size: many; CDR3: CAIREGRSEKLFF
V: TRBV5-6; size: many; CDR3: CASSNLQGSYGYTF
V: TRBV7-2; size: -; CDR3: CASSLVAETYNSPLHF
V: TRBV5-1; size: few; CDR3: CASSFLDREADTQYF
V: TRBV5-4; size: -; CDR3: CASSSGQGVRSYEQYF
V: TRBV19; size: -; CDR3: CASQAGAGGAQPQHF
V: TRBV7-9; size: many; CDR3: CASSSGQGAYEQYF
V: TRBV7-2; size: -; CDR3: CASSLGSRTYEQYF
V: TRBV28; size: -; CDR3: CASSSGHLEEQFF
V: TRBV27; size: few; CDR3: CASSFVGLAYNEQFF
V: TRBV12-3/TRBV12-4; size: -; CDR3: CASTRSFPTGEEQFF
V: TRBV5-5; size: few; CDR3: CASSPGGPGTGELFF
V: TRBV5-1; size: few; CDR3: CASSLRGQENSYNEQFF
V: TRBV20-1; size: few; CDR3: CSAIGGGTHNEQFF
V: TRBV9; size: -; CDR3: CASRGTGEGTDTQYF